The present T cell receptor (beta chain) was sequenced within a study of molecular identifiers for immune sequencing clone quantification (dated by TCRdb to between 2018 and 2020). Background on the whole study: For a replicate experiment, the RNA from either 20,000 or 100,000 naive CD8 T cells was divided into five aliquots, and four of those aliquots went on to sequencing. The study was a methods study using CD8 T cells to benchmark molecular-identifier clustering-based TCR repertoire sequencing (MIDCIRS) and TCR RNA copy counting. Points the paper makes about the study in general: Modeling estimated 2.5 to 3.5 recovered TCR RNA copies per cell, compared with around 9.7 by digital PCR, which implies about 30% capture efficiency. Spiked-in Jurkat TCR RNA (approximately 10 copies' worth), which is not part of the donor repertoire, was contained in the naive libraries. When barcode sub-clustering was not used, chimeric consensus sequences inflated TCR diversity, with chimeras reaching as high as 47%. In CMV-specific effector cells, clones with more than 20 RNA copies accounted for over 98% of molecules, whereas in naive cells such clones accounted for under 1%. Spiked-in Jurkat TCR RNA equal to a single cell's worth was reported to be detectable even within 1,200,000 naive CD8 T cells. The sizes of highly expanded clones could end up underestimated when identical TCR molecules share a barcode.

As to this clonotype: Its antigen target is currently unknown. A much larger clone differs by one base, so this may be a read error.

From the germline V gene (reference sequence), CDR1 is SEHNR and CDR2 is FQNEAQ. The cysteine opens and the phenylalanine closes a CDR3 of 16 amino acids. Only the CDR3 region is kept as DNA, spanning 48 bases read in frame from base 1. Libraries of naive CD8 T cells were built from approximately 20,000 to 980,000 sorted cells, with 10%, 30% or 50% of the purified RNA used. Naive CD8 T cells, defined as CD8+CD4-CCR7+CD45RA+, were FACS-sorted into RLT Plus buffer on a BD FACSAria II. To test detection sensitivity, Jurkat RNA equal to 9 to 10 TCR copies was added to samples of about 20,000-1,000,000 naive CD8 T cells. Enrichment of CD8 T cells was performed with RosetteSep CD8+ T Cell Enrichment Cocktail and Ficoll-Paque, after which ACK red cell lysis was carried out. Libraries were prepared through PCR. Reads for this sample came from an Illumina HiSeq 4000. Bulk TCR libraries were made following a previously described method, with the TCR primers given in Table S5. Total RNA was purified with the Qiagen AllPrep DNA/RNA kit. Before analysis, reads from multiple sequencing runs of the same library were pooled. As for how the authors treated the data: Reads were retained only if their TCR constant sequence matched exactly, and those retained reads were trimmed to 150 nt and grouped according to their 12-nt molecular barcodes. Within each barcode group, reads were sub-clustered at a 15% Levenshtein threshold, and quality-weighted consensus sequences were built per RNA molecule. Non-functional sequences were excluded, and lower-count sequences lying one edit away from another sequence were also excluded. On the basis of fitting two negative binomial distributions, barcode sub-clusters with fewer than 20% of the maximum read count were discarded. TCRdb passed the public sequencing reads through fastp at Q25 and MiXCR, retaining productive beta sequences. Rows merge per CDR3 protein into single entries with the most common DNA and genes. The V and J calls here are based on TCRdb, not the publication. The sample records about 320,000 distinct CDR3 sequences, around a fifth of which are singletons. About 0.81% of the sample is held by the ten biggest clonotypes.

This clonotype was sampled from a human donor in good health. Some libraries in this study had Jurkat cell RNA spiked in. Recombination linked TRBV7-9 to TRBJ2-3; matching of 6 bases hints at TRBD1 as the D gene. The DNA matches TRBJ1-5 better at its end, which makes the J call doubtful. The specimen was naive CD8+ T cells from blood, with Jurkat cell RNA spiked in. The cell subset or site label of this sample denotes: FACS-sorted CD8+CD4-CCR7+CD45RA+ naive T cells. The CDR3 protein sequence reads: CASSSGDSGVTDTQHF. DNA sequence: TGTGCCAGCAGCTCAGGGGATAGCGGGGTCACAGATACGCAGCATTTT.